This entry lists 20 T cell receptor beta chains sequenced from one sample in a study of blood T cell repertoires in COVID-19. Sequencing was performed with immunoSEQ multiplex PCR; in TCRdb, only in-frame clones are kept and a portion is missing. There are 400,000 to 500,000 clones in the sample; approximately 91% occur only once, and approximately 1.3% lies in the top ten. Sample: PBMCs or T cells enriched from blood (not recorded which). Receptor source: a woman aged 18-29 years who had been exposed to COVID-19.

The chain has TRBV5-1 and TRBJ1-2; D perhaps matches TRBD1 (6 bases). V lost 1 base to trimming and J lost 6 bases, with 13 bases between them. Looked up from germline, CDR1 is SGHRS and CDR2 is YFSETQ. This CDR3 has 14 residues. This chain's CDR3 is CASSLRQALDGYTF. CDR3 bases: TGCGCCAGCAGCTTGAGACAGGCTCTAGATGGCTACACCTTC.

The gene calls are TRBV28 and TRBJ1-2; D gene ambiguous. The V end was cut by 6 bases, the J end by 8 bases, with 25 bases between. The CDR3 is 16 amino acids. Per germline, CDR1 MDHEN and CDR2 SYDVKM. The CDR3: CASRPPTLGASSGYTF. CDR3 sequence (DNA): TGTGCCAGCAGGCCCCCTACTCTAGGAGCGTCGAGCGGCTACACCTTC.

This clone was found a few times. V is TRBV12-3 or TRBV12-4 and J is TRBJ2-1, with no clear D. The V gene lost 6 bases and the J gene lost 6 bases, with 12 bases spanning the gap. CDR3 length: 13 amino acids. CDR3 sequence: CASRYHSGNEQFF. The DNA of the CDR3 is TGTGCCAGCAGGTACCACTCCGGCAATGAGCAGTTCTTC.

V is TRBV28 and J is TRBJ2-3, with 10 positions matching TRBD1. Germline CDR1 MDHEN, CDR2 SYDVKM. This CDR3 region has 15 residues. V shed 5 bases, J shed 5 bases, and the junction held 7 bases outside the gene matches. For the CDR3, the DNA is TGTGCCAGCAGTACCGACAGGGGGCTTGGAGATACGCAGTATTTT. This gives the protein CASSTDRGLGDTQYF. Supplemented by reference TRBV28 and TRBJ2-3, the full variable domain reads DVKVTQSSRYLVKRTGEKVFLECVQDMDHENMFWYRQDPGLGLRLIYFSYDVKMKEKGDIPEGYSVSREKKERFSLILESASTNQTSMYLCASSTDRGLGDTQYFGPGTRLTVL.

This clone was recorded once. The chain joins TRBV10-3 to TRBJ2-7; D is perhaps TRBD2 (6 bases). Between the trimmed V and J ends, which lost 2 bases and 1 base, there was a span of 12 bases. The CDR3 has 15 residues. The germline CDR1 and CDR2 sequences are ENHRY and SYGVKD. For the CDR3, the DNA is TGTGCCATCAGTGAGGTAGTCCGGGGGTCCTACGAGCAGTACTTC. Encoded protein: CAISEVVRGSYEQYF.

The gene calls are TRBV29-1 and TRBJ2-5; 10 nucleotides match TRBD2. J gave up 0 bases and V 1 base, and 5 bases lay outside the gene matches. The germline gives CDR1 SQVTM, CDR2 ANQGSEA. CDR3 length equals 16 residues. CDR3 bases: TGCAGCGTTGAAGTTTTTGGACTAGCGGACCAAGAGACCCAGTACTTC. This translates into CSVEVFGLADQETQYF.

The rearrangement joins TRBV6-4 to TRBJ2-1; tentatively, D is TRBD1 (6 bases). This CDR3 contains 14 residues. Per the germline V gene, CDR1 is MRHNA and CDR2 is SNTAGT. The V end lost 2 bases, the J end lost 7 bases, and 12 bases lay between the germline ends. DNA for the CDR3: TGTGCCAGCAGTGACCAACAGGGAAGGAATGAGCAGTTCTTC. It codes for CASSDQQGRNEQFF.

The chain couples TRBV5-1 to TRBJ1-2; TRBD1 matches 9 bases. With V trimmed by 4 bases and J by 3 bases, 7 bases remained unmatched. In germline, CDR1 is SGHRS, CDR2 YFSETQ. The length of the CDR3 is 15 residues. In DNA form, the CDR3 reads TGCGCCAGCAGCCTAGGACAGGGGAGAGACTATGGCTACACCTTC. The encoded protein is CASSLGQGRDYGYTF.

The V and J genes are TRBV7-2 and TRBJ2-7; D may be TRBD2 (7 bases). V gave up 0 bases and J gave up 0 bases, with 18 bases separating them. Germline lookup yields CDR1 SGHTA and CDR2 FQGNSA. The CDR3 runs 18 residues. The CDR3: CASSLAPTGGGRSYEQYF. The CDR3, as DNA: TGTGCCAGCAGCTTAGCGCCAACTGGCGGGGGCCGCTCCTACGAGCAGTACTTC.

The V and J genes are TRBV19 and TRBJ1-5, with 9 bases lining up with TRBD1. There are 16 residues in the CDR3. The V and J ends lost 1 base and 2 bases, in that order; junction bases with no gene match: 3. Germline loops: CDR1 LNHDA, CDR2 SQIVND (reference sequence). CDR3 loop: CASSIVRDRGNQPQHF. In nucleotides, the CDR3 is TGTGCCAGTAGTATAGTTAGGGACAGGGGCAATCAGCCCCAGCATTTT.

The V call is TRBV30, the J call TRBJ1-2; D is perhaps TRBD1 (6 bases). Trimming took off 0 bases at V and 8 bases at J, with 13 bases between the two ends. Germline V CDR1 and CDR2: GTSNPN, SVGIG (reference sequence). The CDR3 has 13 residues. This CDR3 is CAWSVLTGSGYTF. In DNA, the CDR3 is TGTGCCTGGAGTGTATTGACAGGAAGCGGCTACACCTTC.

The CDR3 region is CATRQNSPLHF. The CDR3 nucleotides are TGTGCCACACGACAGAATTCACCCCTCCACTTT. The chain couples TRBV2 to TRBJ1-6, with D perhaps TRBD1 (5 bases). This CDR3 has 11 amino acids. Germline loops: CDR1 SNHLY, CDR2 FYNNEI. Deletions cut 10 bases from V and 7 bases from J, with 8 bases between.

This clone is a singleton in its sample. V is TRBV18 and J is TRBJ2-1, with 9 bases that match TRBD2. J lost 9 bases, V lost 6 bases, and 18 bases had no gene match. Germline V CDR1 and CDR2: KGHSH, LQKENI. The CDR3 has 17 amino acids. The CDR3 nucleotides read TGTGCCAGCTCCCGGGTCAGAGCGGGAGGAGTATCGAGTGAGCAGTTCTTC. Translating it yields CASSRVRAGGVSSEQFF.

This chain joins TRBV10-3 and TRBJ2-5, with 12 bases aligning to TRBD1. Per germline, CDR1 ENHRY and CDR2 SYGVKD. CDR3 length: 14 residues. V dropped 6 bases and J dropped 5; count of bases not matched to a gene: 4. CDR3 protein: CAIRGTGGLETQYF. The CDR3 coding sequence is TGTGCCATCAGGGGGACAGGGGGCTTGGAGACCCAGTACTTC.

The chain combines TRBV5-4 with TRBJ1-4; a weak D match, TRBD1 (6 bases). V was cut by 2 bases and J by 5 bases, with 10 bases left in between. CDR1 and CDR2 (germline): SGHNT, YYREEE (reference sequence). CDR3 length equals 14 residues. CDR3 DNA sequence: TGTGCCAGCAGCTTTCAGGGGATAAATGAAAAACTGTTTTTT. It translates to CASSFQGINEKLFF.

This chain connects TRBV10-3 to TRBJ1-1; D unresolved. Between the trimmed V and J ends, which lost 0 bases and 6 bases, there was a span of 8 bases. CDR3 size: 13 residues. The germline CDR1 and CDR2 sequences are ENHRY and SYGVKD. CDR3 residues: CAISESITAEAFF. CDR3 bases: TGTGCCATCAGTGAGTCGATTACAGCTGAAGCTTTCTTT.

The chain links TRBV5-1 to TRBJ2-7, with a tentative D call TRBD1 (5 bases). The CDR3 is 13 residues long. In germline, CDR1 is SGHRS, CDR2 YFSETQ. The V end was cut by 4 bases, the J end by 0 bases, with 8 bases between. The CDR3 sequence: CASSQGSSYEQYF. DNA for the CDR3: TGCGCCAGCAGCCAGGGAAGCTCCTACGAGCAGTACTTC.

CDR3 sequence: CSVQRGTGGEATQYF. DNA for the CDR3: TGCAGCGTTCAACGTGGGACAGGGGGAGAAGCTACGCAGTATTTT. The chain employs TRBV29-1 and TRBJ2-3; 11 bases are shared with TRBD1. The V and J ends lost 5 bases and 8 bases, in that order; junction bases with no gene match: 12. There are 15 residues in the CDR3. The germline V gene has CDR1 SQVTM and CDR2 ANQGSEA.

Only one count was recorded for this clone. The chain links TRBV7-9 to TRBJ2-5, with D possibly being TRBD2 (6 bases). This CDR3 has 16 residues. V lost 2 bases and J 4 bases, leaving 17 bases between the germline ends. Germline assignment: CDR1 SEHNR and CDR2 FQNEAQ (reference sequence). CDR3 bases: TGTGCCAGCAGCTTAAACCGGGGAAAGGAGGGAGAGACCCAGTACTTC. Translated, it gives CASSLNRGKEGETQYF.

Concerning this clone itself: A read error may explain this, as a much larger clone is one base away. The chain is built from TRBV6-5 and TRBJ2-2; D is ambiguous. CDR3 length: 13 amino acids. Germline-derived CDR1 and CDR2 are MNHEY and SVGAGI. The germline V and J ends were trimmed by 4 bases and 1 base, with 4 bases remaining between them. In DNA, the CDR3 is TGTGCCAGCAGTTCCGGGAACACCGGGGAGCTGTTTTTT. Encoded protein: CASSSGNTGELFF.